This is a list of T cell receptor beta chains from one sample in a study of blood T cell repertoires in COVID-19. The protocol was immunoSEQ multiplex PCR, while the TCRdb copy is restricted to in-frame clones and leaves out a portion. The sample includes roughly 200,000 clones, 75% to 85% of them seen just once. Sequenced sample: peripheral blood. The source of these receptors is a human donor in a cohort sampled during active COVID-19. CDR3s include the opening cysteine and the closing phenylalanine or tryptophan. The D gene is left open where the match is weak. Size values are once, few and many counts, or a class for expanded clones, and some rows have none.

J: TRBJ2-2; D: TRBD1; size: .; V: TRBV10-3; CDR3: CATGQGRLTGELFF; DNA: TGTGCCACAGGACAGGGGCGACTCACCGGGGAGCTGTTTTTT
J: TRBJ2-7; D: TRBD1; size: once; V: TRBV27; CDR3: CASSLSTGNEQYF; DNA: TGTGCCAGCAGTTTATCGACAGGGAACGAGCAGTACTTC
J: TRBJ2-7; D: TRBD2; size: .; V: TRBV28; CDR3: CASSLAGVPYEQYF; DNA: TGTGCCAGCAGTTTAGCGGGAGTGCCCTACGAGCAGTACTTC
J: TRBJ2-3; D: TRBD2; size: .; V: TRBV4-2; CDR3: CASSQGFLSGATDTQYF; DNA: TGTGCCAGCAGCCAAGGGTTTTTAAGCGGGGCCACAGATACGCAGTATTTT
J: TRBJ1-1; D: .; size: .; V: TRBV10-1; CDR3: CASSDPTGRAFF; DNA: TGCGCCAGCAGTGACCCTACAGGGAGAGCTTTCTTT
J: TRBJ2-6; D: TRBD1; size: .; V: TRBV6-1; CDR3: CASSARQGARSNVLTF; DNA: TGTGCCAGCAGTGCCCGACAGGGGGCTCGGTCCAACGTCCTGACTTTC
J: TRBJ1-2; D: .; size: .; V: TRBV6-6; CDR3: CASTSFGADGYTF; DNA: TGTGCCAGCACCAGTTTTGGGGCTGATGGCTACACCTTC
J: TRBJ2-7; D: .; size: .; V: TRBV12-3/TRBV12-4; CDR3: CASKVLGTEEQYF; DNA: TGTGCCAGCAAGGTCCTAGGTACGGAAGAGCAGTACTTC
J: TRBJ2-1; D: TRBD2; size: few; V: TRBV6-4; CDR3: CASSEGLGADEQFF; DNA: TGTGCCAGCAGTGAGGGACTAGGTGCCGATGAGCAGTTCTTC
J: TRBJ1-5; D: .; size: .; V: TRBV10-3; CDR3: CAISPGGGNQPQHF; DNA: TGTGCCATCAGCCCGGGGGGAGGCAATCAGCCCCAGCATTTT
J: TRBJ2-7; D: TRBD2; size: .; V: TRBV9; CDR3: CASSGLAGGPLEQYF; DNA: TGTGCCAGCAGCGGACTAGCGGGAGGGCCCCTCGAGCAGTACTTC
J: TRBJ2-1; D: TRBD1; size: .; V: TRBV9; CDR3: CASSVGGGRYNEQFF; DNA: TGTGCCAGCAGCGTAGGAGGGGGCAGGTACAATGAGCAGTTCTTC
J: TRBJ1-2; D: .; size: .; V: TRBV3-1/TRBV3-2; CDR3: CASSQDRTGGGYTF; DNA: TGTGCCAGCAGCCAAGATAGAACAGGTGGTGGCTACACCTTC
J: TRBJ2-7; D: .; size: .; V: TRBV5-1; CDR3: CASRVSSLWEQYF; DNA: TGCGCCAGCAGAGTTTCTTCTCTATGGGAGCAGTACTTC
J: TRBJ2-2; D: .; size: .; V: TRBV7-9; CDR3: CASSPRTGELFF; DNA: TGTGCCAGCAGCCCGCGGACCGGGGAGCTGTTTTTT
J: TRBJ1-1; D: TRBD1; size: .; V: TRBV6-2/TRBV6-3; CDR3: CASSYQGAMGTEAFF; DNA: TGTGCCAGCAGTTACCAGGGGGCGATGGGGACTGAAGCTTTCTTT
J: TRBJ1-1; D: TRBD1; size: .; V: TRBV5-4; CDR3: CASSNQQGARHTEAFF; DNA: TGTGCCAGCAGCAACCAACAGGGGGCGCGGCACACTGAAGCTTTCTTT
J: TRBJ1-5; D: TRBD1; size: .; V: TRBV4-3; CDR3: CASSQGDRDNQPQHF; DNA: TGCGCCAGCAGCCAAGGGGACAGGGACAATCAGCCCCAGCATTTT
J: TRBJ2-1; D: TRBD1; size: .; V: TRBV7-2; CDR3: CASSWTGGKGNEQFF; DNA: TGTGCCAGCAGCTGGACAGGGGGCAAGGGGAATGAGCAGTTCTTC
J: TRBJ2-5; D: TRBD1; size: .; V: TRBV5-1; CDR3: CASSEQGNYETQYF; DNA: TGCGCCAGCAGCGAACAGGGGAATTATGAGACCCAGTACTTC
J: TRBJ2-1; D: .; size: .; V: TRBV11-3; CDR3: CASSLGPESYNEQFF; DNA: TGTGCCAGCAGCTTAGGCCCGGAGTCCTACAATGAGCAGTTCTTC
J: TRBJ1-2; D: .; size: once; V: TRBV4-3; CDR3: CASSQERVKNYGYTF; DNA: TGCGCCAGCAGCCAAGAAAGAGTCAAAAACTATGGCTACACCTTC
J: TRBJ2-7; D: TRBD2; size: .; V: TRBV3-1/TRBV3-2; CDR3: CASSQGTSGGPQYF; DNA: TGTGCCAGCAGCCAAGGGACTAGCGGGGGACCGCAGTACTTC
J: TRBJ2-5; D: .; size: .; V: TRBV5-1; CDR3: CASSLEGWEEQETQYF; DNA: TGCGCCAGCAGCTTGGAGGGTTGGGAGGAGCAAGAGACCCAGTACTTC
J: TRBJ2-7; D: TRBD2; size: .; V: TRBV9; CDR3: CASSVGPAGGREQYF; DNA: TGTGCCAGCAGCGTAGGACCAGCGGGGGGGCGCGAGCAGTACTTC
J: TRBJ1-4; D: .; size: .; V: TRBV6-1; CDR3: CASSDTPNEKLFF; DNA: TGTGCCAGCAGTGATACACCTAATGAAAAACTGTTTTTT
J: TRBJ2-1; D: TRBD2; size: .; V: TRBV29-1; CDR3: CSVESGGGPYNEQFF; DNA: TGCAGCGTTGAGTCTGGGGGGGGACCCTACAATGAGCAGTTCTTC
J: TRBJ1-4; D: .; size: .; V: TRBV10-3; CDR3: CAISRKAGDEKLFF; DNA: TGTGCCATCAGTCGAAAGGCAGGGGATGAAAAACTGTTTTTT
J: TRBJ2-1; D: TRBD2; size: .; V: TRBV9; CDR3: CASSAPLAGGNEQFF; DNA: TGTGCCAGCAGCGCCCCCCTGGCGGGGGGGAATGAGCAGTTCTTC
J: TRBJ1-1; D: .; size: .; V: TRBV6-1; CDR3: CASSESRAKTTEAFF; DNA: TGTGCCAGCAGTGAATCGAGGGCAAAAACCACTGAAGCTTTCTTT
J: TRBJ2-1; D: TRBD1; size: .; V: TRBV19; CDR3: CASSRNRQGSYNEQFF; DNA: TGTGCCAGTAGCCGCAACCGACAGGGGTCCTACAATGAGCAGTTCTTC
J: TRBJ2-5; D: TRBD1; size: .; V: TRBV6-5; CDR3: CASSYSNRGLATQYF; DNA: TGTGCCAGCAGTTACTCCAACAGGGGGTTGGCGACCCAGTACTTC
J: TRBJ2-1; D: TRBD2; size: .; V: TRBV18; CDR3: CASSPLTSGPYNEQFF; DNA: TGTGCCAGCTCACCACTGACTAGCGGGCCCTACAATGAGCAGTTCTTC
J: TRBJ1-2; D: TRBD1; size: few; V: TRBV14; CDR3: CASSQSTGGRYGYTF; DNA: TGTGCCAGCAGCCAATCGACAGGGGGCCGTTATGGCTACACCTTC
J: TRBJ1-1; D: TRBD1; size: .; V: TRBV11-2; CDR3: CASSQFPRYRGEMNTEAFF; DNA: TGTGCCAGCAGCCAATTCCCACGGTACAGGGGGGAAATGAACACTGAAGCTTTCTTT
J: TRBJ2-3; D: TRBD1; size: .; V: TRBV19; CDR3: CASSSGTGLDTQYF; DNA: TGTGCCAGTAGTAGCGGGACAGGGCTAGATACGCAGTATTTT
J: TRBJ1-5; D: .; size: .; V: TRBV18; CDR3: CASSPPTGPQHF; DNA: TGTGCCAGCTCACCACCGACAGGGCCCCAGCATTTT